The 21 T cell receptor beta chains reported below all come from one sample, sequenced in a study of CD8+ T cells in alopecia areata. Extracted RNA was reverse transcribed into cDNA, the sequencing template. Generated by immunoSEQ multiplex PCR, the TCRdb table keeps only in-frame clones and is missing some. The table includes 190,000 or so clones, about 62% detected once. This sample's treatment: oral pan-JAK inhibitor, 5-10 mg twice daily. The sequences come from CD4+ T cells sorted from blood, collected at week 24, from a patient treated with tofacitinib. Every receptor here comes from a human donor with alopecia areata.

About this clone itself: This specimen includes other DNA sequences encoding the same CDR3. The CDR3 protein is CASSQDFGETQYF. The CDR3 region has the DNA TGCGCCAGCAGCCAAGATTTTGGGGAGACCCAGTACTTC. J is TRBJ2-5 and V is TRBV4-3; D uncertain. The germline V gene encodes CDR1 LGHNA and CDR2 YSLEER. V gave up 0 bases and J gave up 5 bases, with 7 bases separating them. The CDR3 totals 13 residues.

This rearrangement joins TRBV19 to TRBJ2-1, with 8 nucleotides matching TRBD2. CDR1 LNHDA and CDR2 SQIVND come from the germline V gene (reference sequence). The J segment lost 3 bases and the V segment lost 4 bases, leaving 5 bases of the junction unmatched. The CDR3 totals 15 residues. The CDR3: CASSTLAGVYNEQFF. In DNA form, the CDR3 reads TGTGCCAGTAGTACCCTAGCGGGTGTCTACAATGAGCAGTTCTTC.

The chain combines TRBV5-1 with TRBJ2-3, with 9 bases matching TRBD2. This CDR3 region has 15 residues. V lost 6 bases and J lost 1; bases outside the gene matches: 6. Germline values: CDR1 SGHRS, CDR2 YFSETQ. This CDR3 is CASKAGGEGTDTQYF. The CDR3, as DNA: TGCGCCAGCAAAGCGGGAGGAGAGGGCACAGATACGCAGTATTTT. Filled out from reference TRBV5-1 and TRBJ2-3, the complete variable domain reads KAGVTQTPRYLIKTRGQQVTLSCSPISGHRSVSWYQQTPGQGLQFLFEYFSETQRNKGNFPGRFSGRQFSNSRSEMNVSTLELGDSALYLCASKAGGEGTDTQYFGPGTRLTVL.

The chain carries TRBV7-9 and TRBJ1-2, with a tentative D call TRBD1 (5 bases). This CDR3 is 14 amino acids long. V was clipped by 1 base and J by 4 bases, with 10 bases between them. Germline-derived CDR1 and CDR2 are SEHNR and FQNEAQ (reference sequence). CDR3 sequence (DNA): TGTGCCAGCAGCTTAGTCAGGGATGGCTATGGCTACACCTTC. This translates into CASSLVRDGYGYTF.

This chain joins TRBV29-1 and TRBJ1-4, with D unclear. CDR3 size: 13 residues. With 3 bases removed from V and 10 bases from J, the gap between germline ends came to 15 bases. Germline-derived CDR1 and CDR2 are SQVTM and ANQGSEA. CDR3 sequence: CSVEGRRGGKLFF. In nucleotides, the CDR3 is TGCAGCGTTGAGGGGAGGCGAGGAGGAAAACTGTTTTTT.

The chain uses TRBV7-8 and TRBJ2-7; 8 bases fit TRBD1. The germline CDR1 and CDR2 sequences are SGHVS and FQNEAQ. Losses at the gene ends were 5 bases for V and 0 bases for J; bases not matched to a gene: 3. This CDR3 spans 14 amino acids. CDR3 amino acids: CASSPQGVSYEQYF. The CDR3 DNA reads TGTGCCAGCAGCCCACAGGGGGTCTCCTACGAGCAGTACTTC.

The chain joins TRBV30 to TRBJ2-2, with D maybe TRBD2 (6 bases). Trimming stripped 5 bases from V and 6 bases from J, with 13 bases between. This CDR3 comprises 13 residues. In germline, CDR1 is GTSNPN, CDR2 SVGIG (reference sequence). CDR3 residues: CAWRLPGAGELFF. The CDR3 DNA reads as TGTGCCTGGCGGCTCCCGGGGGCCGGGGAGCTGTTTTTT. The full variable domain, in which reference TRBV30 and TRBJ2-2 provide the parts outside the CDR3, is SQTIHQWPATLVQPVGSPLSLECTVEGTSNPNLYWYRQAAGRGLQLLFYSVGIGQISSEVPQNLSASRPQDRQFILSSKKLLLSDSGFYLCAWRLPGAGELFFGEGSRLTVL.

Here the CDR3 reads CSVGGRSYEQYF. The CDR3 DNA is TGCAGCGTTGGTGGCAGGTCCTACGAGCAGTACTTC. V gene TRBV29-1 combines with J gene TRBJ2-7; D not resolved. This CDR3 spans 12 amino acids. The V end lost 4 bases, the J end lost 1 base, and 8 bases lay between the germline ends. Germline V CDR1 and CDR2: SQVTM, ANQGSEA.

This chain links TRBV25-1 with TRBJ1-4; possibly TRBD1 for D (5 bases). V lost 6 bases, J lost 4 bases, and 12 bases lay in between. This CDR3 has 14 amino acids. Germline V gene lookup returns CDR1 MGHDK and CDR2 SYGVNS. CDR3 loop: CASSREAVNEKLFF. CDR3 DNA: TGTGCCAGCAGCAGGGAGGCCGTTAATGAAAAACTGTTTTTT.

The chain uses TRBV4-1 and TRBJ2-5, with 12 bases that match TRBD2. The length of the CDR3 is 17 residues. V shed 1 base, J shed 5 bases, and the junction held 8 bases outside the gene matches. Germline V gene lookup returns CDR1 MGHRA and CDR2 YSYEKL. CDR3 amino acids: CASSQGRLAGAGETQYF. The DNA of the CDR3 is TGCGCCAGCAGCCAAGGGAGACTAGCGGGGGCGGGGGAGACCCAGTACTTC.

Here the CDR3 reads CASSQAIRREETQYF. The CDR3 nucleotides read TGCGCCAGCAGCCAAGCCATTAGGAGGGAAGAGACCCAGTACTTC. The chain uses TRBV4-3 and TRBJ2-5, with D tentatively TRBD2 (6 bases). This CDR3 spans 15 amino acids. Trimming removed 1 base from V and 3 bases from J, with 12 bases in between. Germline V gives CDR1 LGHNA, CDR2 YSLEER.

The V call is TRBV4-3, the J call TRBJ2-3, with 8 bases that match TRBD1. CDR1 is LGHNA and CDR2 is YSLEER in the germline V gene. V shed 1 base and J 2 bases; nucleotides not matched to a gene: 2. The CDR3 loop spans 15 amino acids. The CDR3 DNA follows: TGCGCCAGCAGCCAAGGGACAGGGCTCACAGATACGCAGTATTTT. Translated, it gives CASSQGTGLTDTQYF.

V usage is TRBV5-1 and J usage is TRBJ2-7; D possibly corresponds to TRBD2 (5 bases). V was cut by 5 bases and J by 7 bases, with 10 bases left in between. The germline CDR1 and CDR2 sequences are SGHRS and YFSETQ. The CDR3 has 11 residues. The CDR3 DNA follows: TGCGCCAGCAGAAGTGAGGGTGAGCAGTACTTC. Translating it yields CASRSEGEQYF.

The CDR3 sequence is CASSQQGEGITEAFF. DNA for the CDR3: TGCGCCAGCAGTCAACAGGGGGAGGGGATCACTGAAGCTTTCTTT. V is TRBV5-1 and J is TRBJ1-1, with 8 bases lining up with TRBD1. J lost 4 bases, V lost 5 bases, and 10 bases had no gene match. This CDR3 spans 15 amino acids. Germline values: CDR1 SGHRS, CDR2 YFSETQ.

DNA of the CDR3: TGCAGTGCTAGATCAGACAATGAGCAGTTCTTC. Protein product: CSARSDNEQFF. The genes are TRBV20-1 and TRBJ2-1; unclear D gene. Germline V lookup: CDR1 DFQATT, CDR2 SNEGSKA (reference sequence). The CDR3 totals 11 residues. V gave up 2 bases and J gave up 5 bases, with 4 bases separating them.

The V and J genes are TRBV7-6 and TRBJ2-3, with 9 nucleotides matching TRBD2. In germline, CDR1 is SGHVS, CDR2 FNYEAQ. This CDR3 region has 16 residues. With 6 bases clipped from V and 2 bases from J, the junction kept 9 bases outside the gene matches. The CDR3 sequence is CASRPVAGVFTDTQYF. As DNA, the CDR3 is TGTGCCAGCAGACCAGTAGCGGGAGTTTTCACAGATACGCAGTATTTT.

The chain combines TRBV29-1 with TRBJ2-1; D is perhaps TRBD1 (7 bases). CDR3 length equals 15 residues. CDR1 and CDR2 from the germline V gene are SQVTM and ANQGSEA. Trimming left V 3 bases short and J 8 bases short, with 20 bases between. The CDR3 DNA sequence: TGCAGCGTTGAGCGGGACAGAGGCGTTGGCGATGAGCAGTTCTTC. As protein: CSVERDRGVGDEQFF.

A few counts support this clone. The CDR3 protein is CASSRQGYEQYF. The CDR3 bases are TGTGCCAGCAGCAGGCAGGGCTACGAGCAGTACTTC. The rearrangement links TRBV21-1 to TRBJ2-7; the D call in the table, TRBD1, was not verified against the DNA. TRBV21-1 is given as a pseudogene. This CDR3 comprises 12 residues.

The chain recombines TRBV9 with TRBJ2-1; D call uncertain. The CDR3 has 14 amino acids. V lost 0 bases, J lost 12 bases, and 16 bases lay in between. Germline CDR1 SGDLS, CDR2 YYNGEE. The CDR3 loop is CASSVGFSLPGQFF. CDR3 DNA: TGTGCCAGCAGCGTAGGATTCAGCCTCCCCGGGCAGTTCTTC.

As DNA, the CDR3 is TGTGCCAGCGCGGGACTTTTGGCCAAAAACATTCAGTACTTC. Its translation: CASAGLLAKNIQYF. The chain employs TRBV2 and TRBJ2-4, with TRBD2 as a possible D gene (6 bases). The CDR3 has 14 amino acids. The germline CDR1 and CDR2 sequences are SNHLY and FYNNEI. Between the trimmed V and J ends, which lost 8 bases and 1 base, there was a span of 12 bases.

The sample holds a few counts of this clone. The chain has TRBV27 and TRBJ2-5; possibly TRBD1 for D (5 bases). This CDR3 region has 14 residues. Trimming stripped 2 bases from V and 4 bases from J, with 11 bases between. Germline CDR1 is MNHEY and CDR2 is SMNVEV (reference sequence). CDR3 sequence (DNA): TGTGCCAGCAGTTTAGCCAGGGCCCCAGAGACCCAGTACTTC. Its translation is CASSLARAPETQYF.